This section outlines one T cell receptor beta chain sequence together with its context. Its antigen is as yet unknown. Donors comprised only Caucasian adults living in Nashville, Tennessee. This entry belongs to a study of shared clonotypes between healthy human individuals. Study details: Each donor's CD4 naive and CD4 memory cells filled three plates apiece, CD8 naive two, and CD8 memory one.

Sequencing was performed with immunoSEQ multiplex PCR; in TCRdb, only in-frame clones are kept and a portion is missing. The repertoire holds roughly 660,000 clones, with roughly 91% as singletons. V was cut by 1 base and J by 1 base, with 13 bases left in between. Germline V gives CDR1 SGHRS, CDR2 YFSETQ. The CDR3 is 16 amino acids. Findings and limits, study-wide: What limited the represented genetic and exposure-history diversity was the small number of donors. Incomplete sequencing of sorted subsets was indicated by rarefaction despite large depth.

This clonotype originated in a man between 18 and 35 years old in good health. Some clones in this sample may be carry-over from other donors' samples. This rearrangement joins TRBV5-1 to TRBJ2-3; no definite D call. Material: memory CD8+ T cells from PBMCs. Subset of the sample: CD45RO+ cells pooled with CCR7-negative TemRA cells. The CDR3 DNA reads as TGCGCCAGCAGCTTGAAAGCGAGCGCTCGCACAGATACGCAGTATTTT. Its protein is CASSLKASARTDTQYF.